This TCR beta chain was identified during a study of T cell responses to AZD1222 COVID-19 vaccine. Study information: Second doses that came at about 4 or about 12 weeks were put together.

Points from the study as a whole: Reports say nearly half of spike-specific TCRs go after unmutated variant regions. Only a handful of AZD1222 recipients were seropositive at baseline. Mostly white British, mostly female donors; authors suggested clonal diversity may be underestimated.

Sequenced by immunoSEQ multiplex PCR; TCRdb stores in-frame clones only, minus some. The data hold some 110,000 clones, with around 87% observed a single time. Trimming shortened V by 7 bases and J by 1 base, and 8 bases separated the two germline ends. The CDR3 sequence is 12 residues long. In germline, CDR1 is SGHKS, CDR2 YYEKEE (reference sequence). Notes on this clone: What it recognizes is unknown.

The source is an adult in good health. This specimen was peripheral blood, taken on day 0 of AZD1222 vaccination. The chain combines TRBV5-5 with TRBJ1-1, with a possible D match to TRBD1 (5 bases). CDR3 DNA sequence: TGTGCCAGCGTGGGGGAGAACACTGAAGCTTTCTTT. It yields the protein CASVGENTEAFF.